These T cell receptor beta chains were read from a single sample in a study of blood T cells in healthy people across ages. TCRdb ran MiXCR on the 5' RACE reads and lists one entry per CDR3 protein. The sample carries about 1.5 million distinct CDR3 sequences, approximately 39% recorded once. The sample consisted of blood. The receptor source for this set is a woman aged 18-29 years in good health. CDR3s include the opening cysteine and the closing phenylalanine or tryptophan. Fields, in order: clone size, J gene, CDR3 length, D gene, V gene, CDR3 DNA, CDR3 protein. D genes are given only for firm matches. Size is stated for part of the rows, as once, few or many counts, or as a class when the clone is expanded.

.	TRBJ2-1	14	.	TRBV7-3	TGTGCCAGCAGCTTAACGGGTGGGATACACGAGCAGTTCTTC	CASSLTGGIHEQFF
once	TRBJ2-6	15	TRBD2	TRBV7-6	TGTGCCAGCAGCTATGCGGGGGTTGGGGCCAACGTCCTGACTTTC	CASSYAGVGANVLTF
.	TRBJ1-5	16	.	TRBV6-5	TGTGCCAGCAGTTACTTACAGGGTTATAGCAATCAGCCCCAGCATTTT	CASSYLQGYSNQPQHF
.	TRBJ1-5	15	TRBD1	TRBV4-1	TGCGCCAGCAGCCAAGTACAGGGGCCAAATCAGCCCCAGCATTTT	CASSQVQGPNQPQHF
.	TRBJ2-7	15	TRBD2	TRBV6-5	TGTGCCAGCAGTATCGGGACTAGCGGGCACAATGAGCAGTACTTC	CASSIGTSGHNEQYF
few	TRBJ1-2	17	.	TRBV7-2	TGTGCCAGCAGCTTAGACATTAATCGGGGGCGCGGCTATGGCTACACCTTC	CASSLDINRGRGYGYTF
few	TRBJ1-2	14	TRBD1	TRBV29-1	TGCAGCGTCCCCCGGTACAGGGGTAAGCCTGGCTACACCTTC	CSVPRYRGKPGYTF
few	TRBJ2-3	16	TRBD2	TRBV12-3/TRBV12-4	TGTGCCAGCAGTACAAGGACTAGCGGGGACACAGATACGCAGTATTTT	CASSTRTSGDTDTQYF
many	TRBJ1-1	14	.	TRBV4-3	TGCGCCAGCAGCTTGGGACGGCAGAACACTGAAGCTTTCTTT	CASSLGRQNTEAFF
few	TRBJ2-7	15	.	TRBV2	TGTGCCAGCAGTCCGATCGGAGAGGAGATCTACGAGCAGTACTTC	CASSPIGEEIYEQYF
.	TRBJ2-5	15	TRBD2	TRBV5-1	TGCGCCAGCAGCCCCTGGGTAGCGGGGGAAAATGAGCAGTACTTC	CASSPWVAGENEQYF
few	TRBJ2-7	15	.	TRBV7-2	TGTGCCAGCAGCTTAGACAGCGGGTACTCCTACGAGCAGTACTTC	CASSLDSGYSYEQYF
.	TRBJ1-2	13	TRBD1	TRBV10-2	TGCGCCAGCGGAACCGGGACAGGGGATGGCTACACCTTC	CASGTGTGDGYTF
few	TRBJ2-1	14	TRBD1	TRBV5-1	TGCGCCAGCAGCGGCAGGGGGCTGGAGAATGAGCAGTTCTTC	CASSGRGLENEQFF
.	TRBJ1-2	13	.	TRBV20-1	TGCAGTGCTAGGGGACGCTCCAACTATGGCTACACCTTC	CSARGRSNYGYTF
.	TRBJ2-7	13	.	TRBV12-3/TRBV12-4	TGTGCCAGCAGTCCGACGGGCGATGACGAGCAGTACTTC	CASSPTGDDEQYF
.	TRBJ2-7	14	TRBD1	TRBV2	TGTGCCTGCAGTGACAGGGGCTCAACCTACGAGCAGTACTTC	CACSDRGSTYEQYF
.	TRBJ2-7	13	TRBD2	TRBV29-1	TGCAGCGTTGTCTTCCTAGCGGGAGTTGAGCAGTACTTC	CSVVFLAGVEQYF
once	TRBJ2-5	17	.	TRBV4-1	TGCGCCAGCAGCCAAGATCGGAGGAGTTGGGTGTCGGAGACCCAGTACTTC	CASSQDRRSWVSETQYF
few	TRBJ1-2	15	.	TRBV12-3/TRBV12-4	TGTGCCAGCAGTTTAGCTTTACTGATACGCTATGGCTACACCTTC	CASSLALLIRYGYTF
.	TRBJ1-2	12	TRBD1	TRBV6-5	TGTGCCAGCAGGATGACAGGGCTCGGCTACACCTTC	CASRMTGLGYTF
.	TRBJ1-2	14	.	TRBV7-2	TGTGCCACCAGCTTAAACACGCGCACCTATGGCTACACCTTC	CATSLNTRTYGYTF
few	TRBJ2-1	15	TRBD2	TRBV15	TGTGCCACCAGCATGCGACTAGCGGGCATCAATGAGCAGTTCTTC	CATSMRLAGINEQFF
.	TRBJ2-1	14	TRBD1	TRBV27	TGTGCCAGCATTCCGGGACAGGGATACAATGAGCAGTTCTTC	CASIPGQGYNEQFF
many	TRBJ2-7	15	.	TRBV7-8	TGTGCCAGCAGCTGGGCATTCCGGGACAACTACGAGCAGTACTTC	CASSWAFRDNYEQYF
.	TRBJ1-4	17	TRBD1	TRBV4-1	TGCGCCAGCAGCCAAGTGGTCAGGGGGCGGTTTAATGAAAAACTGTTTTTT	CASSQVVRGRFNEKLFF
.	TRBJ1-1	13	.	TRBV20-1	TGCAGTGCGGGGGACAACCCGAACACTGAAGCTTTCTTT	CSAGDNPNTEAFF
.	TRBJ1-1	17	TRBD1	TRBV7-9	TGTGCCAGCAGCTTAGCCCGGGACAGGGATCTGAACACTGAAGCTTTCTTT	CASSLARDRDLNTEAFF
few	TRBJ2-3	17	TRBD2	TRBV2	TGTGCCAGCAGCTCAACTCCGGAACTAGCGGCCACAGATACGCAGTATTTT	CASSSTPELAATDTQYF
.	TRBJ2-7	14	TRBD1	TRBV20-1	TGCAGTGCTAGATCTAAAGGGACAGGCTACGAGCAGTACTTC	CSARSKGTGYEQYF
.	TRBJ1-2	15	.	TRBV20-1	TGCAGTGCTAGGGAGGCCGGGGAGGATAGCTATGGCTACACCTTC	CSAREAGEDSYGYTF
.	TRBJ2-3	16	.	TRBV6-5	TGTGCCAGCAGTTACGGCGGACAGACTAGCACAGATACGCAGTATTTT	CASSYGGQTSTDTQYF
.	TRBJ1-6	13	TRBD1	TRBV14	TGTGCCAGCCGGGACAGGGTTTATTCACCCCTCCACTTT	CASRDRVYSPLHF
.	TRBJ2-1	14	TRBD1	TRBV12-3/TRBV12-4	TGTGCCAGCAGAAGGACAGGGGCGTCCAATGAGCAGTTCTTC	CASRRTGASNEQFF
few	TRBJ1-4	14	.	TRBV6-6	TGTGCCGGAGCGACGGGATTAACTAATGAAAAACTGTTTTTT	CAGATGLTNEKLFF
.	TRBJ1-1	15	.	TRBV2	TGTGCCAGCAGTGAAAGAGGGGCTCCGAACACTGAAGCTTTCTTT	CASSERGAPNTEAFF
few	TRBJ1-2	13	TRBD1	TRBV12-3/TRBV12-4	TGTGCCAGCAGTCGACAGGGGAACTTTGGCTACACCTTC	CASSRQGNFGYTF
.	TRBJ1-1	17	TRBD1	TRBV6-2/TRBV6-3	TGTGCCAGCAGTTACCCCGGACAGGGGACGGGAGACACTGAAGCTTTCTTT	CASSYPGQGTGDTEAFF
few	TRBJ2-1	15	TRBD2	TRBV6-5	TGTGCCAGCAGTCGGACTAGCGGGTACTACAATGAGCAGTTCTTC	CASSRTSGYYNEQFF
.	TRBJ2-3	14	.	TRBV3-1	TGTGCCGGCAGCCAGAGTTCCAGCACAGATACGCAGTATTTT	CAGSQSSSTDTQYF